The rows below give T cell receptor beta chains drawn from one sample of a study of PD-1 blockade in mismatch repair-deficient tumors. Data came from immunoSEQ multiplex PCR; TCRdb stores just in-frame clones and leaves some out. The data contain approximately 100,000 clones, 82% of them singletons. The sequencing used peripheral blood, collected less than 37 weeks after starting pembrolizumab. The receptors come from an adult with mismatch repair-deficient cancer. CDR3s leave out the opening cysteine and the closing phenylalanine or tryptophan. Each record gives: D gene, V gene, clone size, J gene, CDR3 protein. The D gene is left open where the match is weak. For some rows the clone size is stated as once, few or many, or as a class when expanded; others skip it.

TRBD1	TRBV5-4	-	TRBJ2-7	ASSYSWDRGYEQY
-	TRBV9	-	TRBJ1-1	ASSVGGGNMNTEAF
-	TRBV11-2	once	TRBJ2-7	ASSFGTAYEQY
TRBD2	TRBV9	-	TRBJ2-1	ASSAWTSGSGEQF
TRBD2	TRBV7-2	-	TRBJ2-1	ASSLLAGANEQF
-	TRBV6-1	-	TRBJ1-1	ASSEDRAGGAEAF
-	TRBV18	-	TRBJ2-3	ASSPLSTSTDTQY
TRBD2	TRBV10-3	-	TRBJ2-1	AISEAASGNYNEQF
TRBD1	TRBV2	few	TRBJ2-7	ASREPGQGSREQY
-	TRBV28	-	TRBJ1-1	ASSLIKGSEAF
TRBD1	TRBV19	-	TRBJ1-4	ASSAPRTGANEKLF
-	TRBV5-4	-	TRBJ1-2	ASSTRQPQNGYT
TRBD2	TRBV6-1	-	TRBJ2-7	ASRSAGGSYEQY
-	TRBV4-2	few	TRBJ2-2	ASSQSSTGELF
-	TRBV6-6	-	TRBJ1-2	ASTENRVGYGYT